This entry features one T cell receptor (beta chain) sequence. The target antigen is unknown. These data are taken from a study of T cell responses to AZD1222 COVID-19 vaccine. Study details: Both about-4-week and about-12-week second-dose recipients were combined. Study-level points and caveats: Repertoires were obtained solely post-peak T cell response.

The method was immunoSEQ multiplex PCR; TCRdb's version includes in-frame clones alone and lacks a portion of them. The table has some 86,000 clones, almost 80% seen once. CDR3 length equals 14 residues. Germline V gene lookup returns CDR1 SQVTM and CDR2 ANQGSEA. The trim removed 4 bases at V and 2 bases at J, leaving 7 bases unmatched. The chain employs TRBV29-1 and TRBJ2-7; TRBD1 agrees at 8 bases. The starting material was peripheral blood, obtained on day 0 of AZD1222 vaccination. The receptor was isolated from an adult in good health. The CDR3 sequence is CSVGRQGPPYEQYF. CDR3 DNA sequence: TGCAGCGTTGGCAGACAGGGGCCCCCCTACGAGCAGTACTTC.